This T cell receptor (beta chain) was observed in a study of blood T cell repertoires in COVID-19. Study context: Nucleic acid was either cDNA or gDNA, and it came from T cells, B-cell-depleted T cells, or PBMCs.

TCRdb keeps only in-frame clones here, not all; method: immunoSEQ multiplex PCR. The table has about 280,000 clones, approximately 84% seen once. The receptor comes from a woman aged 25 to 45 who had recovered from COVID-19. The sample taken for sequencing was peripheral blood.

The CDR3 sequence is CASRPTGAGEKLFF. DNA of the CDR3: TGTGCCAGCAGGCCTACAGGGGCCGGGGAAAAACTGTTTTTT. J is TRBJ1-4 and V is TRBV6-5, with 7 positions matching TRBD1. Trimming at V came to 6 bases and at J to 8 bases, leaving 9 bases not matched to a gene. The CDR3 contains 14 residues. Germline CDR1 and CDR2: MNHEY and SVGAGI.